This TCR beta chain was obtained from a study of T-cell reconstitution after alpha-beta-depleted transplantation in children. Preparing the TCRbeta library involved the use of unique molecular identifiers. MiXCR was run by TCRdb on the PCR reads, yielding one entry per CDR3 protein. The sample yields fewer than 550,000 distinct CDR3 sequences, about 11% seen once. Study results and caveats: Diversity of TCRbeta at day 60 was high in some patients, arising from surviving recipient T cells and thymic progenitors. By one year post-transplant, T-cell counts and diversity largely arose from T cells that were newly produced. Several hundred graft clones that had expanded were reportedly the source of alpha-beta T cells about two months after transplant.

This clonotype was seen only a few times. Its antigen is as yet unknown. This material consisted of PBMCs, taken before TCRalphabeta/CD19-depleted stem cell transplant. The receptor was isolated from a child under 10 years old with inherited bone marrow failure, due to receive a stem cell transplant.

This chain's CDR3 is CASSLETGDGYEQYF. The CDR3 DNA reads TGCGCCAGCAGCTTGGAGACAGGTGACGGCTACGAGCAGTACTTC. The chain recombines TRBV5-1 with TRBJ2-7, with D possibly TRBD1 on 6 matching bases. This CDR3 region has 15 residues. Trimming took off 0 bases at V and 3 bases at J, with 13 bases between the two ends. Germline CDR1 SGHRS, CDR2 YFSETQ.